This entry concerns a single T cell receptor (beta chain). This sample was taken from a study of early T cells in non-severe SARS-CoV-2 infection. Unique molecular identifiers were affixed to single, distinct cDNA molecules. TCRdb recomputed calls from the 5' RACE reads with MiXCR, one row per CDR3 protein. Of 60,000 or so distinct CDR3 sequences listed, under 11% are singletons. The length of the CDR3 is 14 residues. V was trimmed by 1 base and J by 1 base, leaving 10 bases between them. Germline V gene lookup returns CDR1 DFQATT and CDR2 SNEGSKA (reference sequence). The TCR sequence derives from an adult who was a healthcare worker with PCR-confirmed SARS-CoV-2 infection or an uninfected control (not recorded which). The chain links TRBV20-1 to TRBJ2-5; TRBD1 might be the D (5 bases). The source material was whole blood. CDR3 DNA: TGCAGTGCTAGAGCGGACACCGTCCAAGAGACCCAGTACTTC. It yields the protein CSARADTVQETQYF.